Ten or more counts support the clone carrying this TCR beta chain. The antigen is unknown. Cyclophosphamide on days +3 and +4 followed busulfan-fludarabine conditioning and a marrow graft. This CDR3 has 15 residues. Looked up from germline, CDR1 is KGHSH and CDR2 is LQKENI. V gave up 3 bases and J gave up 0 bases, with 10 bases separating them. This entry comes from a study of T cells after posttransplantation cyclophosphamide. Only in-frame clones appear in the TCRdb table, and some are missing; sequencing was by immunoSEQ multiplex PCR. The sample shows about 9,100 clones, none of them appearing just once. General study findings and limits: After PTCy, TRB diversity resembled that of CNI/methotrexate controls. Skin or GI-infiltrating T cells shared few TRB sequences with blood. Donor CD8+ memory clones often dominated recipient blood repertoires at later times.

The clonotype was recovered from a male patient aged 50 or older who received an allogeneic stem cell transplant from a related donor and was CMV-positive. Some T cells could come from the graft donor. The chain has TRBV18 and TRBJ2-3; TRBD1 might be the D (5 bases). Here the sequenced sample was PBMCs, taken less than 370 days after allogeneic stem cell transplant with posttransplant cyclophosphamide. The CDR3 DNA follows: TGTGCCAGCTCACCTGGGCAGGGCAGCACAGATACGCAGTATTTT. It specifies CASSPGQGSTDTQYF.